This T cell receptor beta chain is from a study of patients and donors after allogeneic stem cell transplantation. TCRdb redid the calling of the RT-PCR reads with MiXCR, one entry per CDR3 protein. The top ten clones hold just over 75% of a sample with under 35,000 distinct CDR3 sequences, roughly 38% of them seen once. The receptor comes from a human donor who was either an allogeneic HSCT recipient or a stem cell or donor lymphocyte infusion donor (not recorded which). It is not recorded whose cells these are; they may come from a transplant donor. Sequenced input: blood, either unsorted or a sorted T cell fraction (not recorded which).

CDR3 DNA: TGTGCCAGCAGCAAACGTCGAAATCAGCCCCAGCATTTT. It specifies CASSKRRNQPQHF. V is TRBV5-6 and J is TRBJ1-5; D not resolved. There are 13 residues in the CDR3. Germline V gene data show CDR1 as SGHDT and CDR2 as YYEEEE. The V end was cut by 4 bases, the J end by 4 bases, with 9 bases between.